The source of this T cell receptor (beta chain) is a study of cytomegalovirus exposure and HLA in healthy donors. Each donor was nominally healthy when sampled (though unrecorded immune exposures were likely). Broader study findings: Rarity marked most TCR sequences, yet some public TCRs occurred in many donors. A later analysis found TCR association rates differed by HLA locus, highest for DRB1 and lowest for HLA-C. According to a later analysis, most TCR beta chains associated with CMV appeared HLA-restricted.

PCR was performed using 60 Vbeta and 13 Jbeta primers. Only in-frame clones appear in the TCRdb table, and some are missing; sequencing was by immunoSEQ multiplex PCR. This table has about 96,000 clones, roughly 79% appearing once. V was shortened by 0 bases and J by 2 bases, with 14 bases between the two germline ends. In germline, CDR1 is LGHNA, CDR2 YSLEER. CDR3 length equals 17 residues. Note on this clone: The target antigen is unknown.

This sequence joins TRBV4-3 and TRBJ2-1; tentative D call: TRBD2 (5 bases). Material: PBMCs. The receptor comes from a female donor in good health and CMV-seropositive. For the CDR3, the DNA is TGCGCCAGCAGCCAAGATCCCCTCAATAGCGCCTACAATGAGCAGTTCTTC. It codes for CASSQDPLNSAYNEQFF.